This passage covers 25 T cell receptor beta chains from one sample sequenced in a study of tissue T cells after allogeneic stem cell transplantation. The data were produced by immunoSEQ multiplex PCR, yet TCRdb's version contains in-frame clones alone and is incomplete. The top ten hold over 3% of the sample, which has tens of thousands of clones, just under 95% seen once. The starting material was blood, obtained before transplantation. These receptor sequences come from a woman aged 40-69 years who later had graft-versus-host disease after an allogeneic stem cell transplant.

A single count supports this clone. The chain combines TRBV27 with TRBJ1-2; a weak D match, TRBD1 (5 bases). The CDR3 extends over 15 amino acids. Germline V gene data show CDR1 as MNHEY and CDR2 as SMNVEV (reference sequence). The V gene lost 6 bases and the J gene lost 3 bases, with 17 bases spanning the gap. The CDR3 protein is CASRDLGDGDYGYTF. In nucleotides, the CDR3 is TGTGCCAGCAGGGATCTTGGGGACGGAGACTATGGCTACACCTTC.

This clone turned up a few times. The chain is built from TRBV6-4 and TRBJ1-1; no clear D. CDR1 MRHNA and CDR2 SNTAGT come from the germline V gene. The V end was cut by 4 bases, the J end by 0 bases, with 12 bases between. This CDR3 contains 15 residues. This chain's CDR3 is CASSVSSEMNTEAFF. CDR3 DNA: TGTGCCAGCAGTGTATCGTCAGAGATGAACACTGAAGCTTTCTTT.

The J gene is TRBJ2-5, the V gene TRBV5-6; D uncertain. Germline CDR1 is SGHDT and CDR2 is YYEEEE. V lost 3 bases and J 5 bases, leaving 20 bases between the germline ends. The CDR3 sequence is 16 residues long. The DNA for the CDR3 is TGTGCCAGCAGCTACGGGCCACCCCTAGTGGGTGAGACCCAGTACTTC. This translates into CASSYGPPLVGETQYF.

The chain couples TRBV4-2 to TRBJ2-1; TRBD2 agrees at 7 bases. The V gene's germline CDR1 is LGHNA and CDR2 YNFKEQ. The J segment lost 6 bases and the V segment lost 0 bases, leaving 5 bases of the junction unmatched. The CDR3 spans 15 residues. The CDR3 nucleotides read TGTGCCAGCAGCCAAGAGGTAGCGGGCAGCAATGAGCAGTTCTTC. This translates into CASSQEVAGSNEQFF.

V is TRBV4-3 and J is TRBJ1-2; D not certain. V was trimmed by 0 bases and J by 4 bases, leaving 12 bases between them. Germline CDR1 is LGHNA and CDR2 is YSLEER. The CDR3 has 15 residues. CDR3 sequence reads: CASSQDVQAPYGYTF. CDR3 nucleotides: TGCGCCAGCAGCCAAGATGTCCAGGCCCCCTATGGCTACACCTTC.

This clone was detected once. The chain employs TRBV5-4 and TRBJ2-5; possibly TRBD2 for D (6 bases). Germline CDR1 is SGHNT and CDR2 is YYREEE (reference sequence). The CDR3 has 14 residues. The germline V and J ends were trimmed by 5 bases and 5 bases, with 16 bases remaining between them. CDR3 nucleotides: TGTGCCAGCAGACCAGCGGGCAACCGGGAGACCCAGTACTTC. It codes for CASRPAGNRETQYF.

The chain joins TRBV19 to TRBJ1-1; possible D gene TRBD1, 6 bases. The CDR3 totals 15 residues. Trimming took 3 bases from V and 6 from J, leaving 17 bases between them. CDR1 is LNHDA, CDR2 SQIVND, per germline (reference sequence). CDR3 sequence reads: CASSMWSQGQSEAFF. In nucleotides, the CDR3 is TGTGCCAGTAGTATGTGGAGTCAGGGGCAATCTGAAGCTTTCTTT. The full variable domain, with the rest looked up from reference TRBV19 and TRBJ1-1, is DGGITQSPKYLFRKEGQNVTLSCEQNLNHDAMYWYRQDPGQGLRLIYYSQIVNDFQKGDIAEGYSVSREKKESFPLTVTSAQKNPTAFYLCASSMWSQGQSEAFFGQGTRLTVV.

This chain links TRBV5-1 with TRBJ1-1; maybe TRBD1 (5 bases). V was trimmed by 6 bases and J by 1 base, leaving 13 bases between them. Germline lookup yields CDR1 SGHRS and CDR2 YFSETQ. The CDR3 runs to 14 residues. The CDR3 DNA follows: TGCGCCAGCACCCAGTCCCAGGGGAACACTGAAGCTTTCTTT. Its protein is CASTQSQGNTEAFF.

The rearrangement joins TRBV18 to TRBJ2-7; no reliable D call. V lost 6 bases and J lost 0, with 12 bases in between. The germline V gene has CDR1 KGHSH and CDR2 LQKENI. This CDR3 comprises 14 residues. The CDR3 DNA is TGTGCCAGCTCGCAGGAGACCAACTCCTACGAGCAGTACTTC. Translation: CASSQETNSYEQYF.

This chain joins TRBV30 and TRBJ1-5; 9 bases fit TRBD1. The CDR3 totals 15 residues. Germline-derived CDR1 and CDR2 are GTSNPN and SVGIG (reference sequence). Germline trimming cut 2 bases from V and 7 bases from J; bases unmatched to any gene: 9. CDR3 in DNA: TGTGCCTGGAGTCCTTACAGGGGGCTTGGGCAGCCCCAGCATTTT. It yields the protein CAWSPYRGLGQPQHF.

The rearrangement joins TRBV7-2 to TRBJ1-1; the D gene is possibly TRBD1 (6 bases). V lost 4 bases and J lost 7, with 13 bases in between. Germline V gives CDR1 SGHTA, CDR2 FQGNSA. The CDR3 contains 13 residues. The CDR3 DNA sequence: TGTGCCAGCAGCTACTCCGGGACATATGAAGCTTTCTTT. Translated, it gives CASSYSGTYEAFF.

The chain uses TRBV5-6 and TRBJ1-2; no firm D call. CDR3 length: 12 residues. Germline CDR1 and CDR2: SGHDT and YYEEEE. V shed 4 bases and J shed 2 bases, with 6 bases lying between them. CDR3 nucleotide sequence: TGTGCCAGCAGCCGCCGCAACTATGGCTACACCTTC. Translating gives CASSRRNYGYTF.

This clone was counted once. The J gene is TRBJ2-1, the V gene TRBV4-3, with TRBD2 matching over 12 bases. This CDR3 spans 19 amino acids. In germline, CDR1 is LGHNA, CDR2 YSLEER. V trimming: 4 bases; J trimming: 4 bases; junction bases outside the gene matches: 14. CDR3 amino acids: CASSPGPWWTSGEYNEQFF. The CDR3 nucleotides are TGCGCCAGCAGCCCAGGGCCCTGGTGGACTAGCGGGGAATACAATGAGCAGTTCTTC.

This rearrangement joins TRBV10-3 to TRBJ1-2, with 10 nucleotides matching TRBD1. J was trimmed by 4 bases and V by 6 bases; bases with no gene match: 2. The CDR3 sequence is 13 residues long. Germline V gene sequence: CDR1 ENHRY, CDR2 SYGVKD. CDR3 nucleotide sequence: TGTGCCATCAGGACAGGGGGCGCCTATGGCTACACCTTC. As protein: CAIRTGGAYGYTF.

The V call is TRBV13, the J call TRBJ1-2; maybe TRBD1 (6 bases). This CDR3 spans 14 amino acids. Trimming removed 7 bases from V and 8 bases from J, with 20 bases in between. Looked up from germline, CDR1 is PRHDT and CDR2 is FYEKMQ (reference sequence). In DNA form, the CDR3 reads TGTGCCAGCACCCTGGGGGGCGGCTGGTGGGGCTACACCTTC. This gives the protein CASTLGGGWWGYTF.

This rearrangement joins TRBV7-6 to TRBJ2-3; TRBD2 matches 7 bases. Germline values: CDR1 SGHVS, CDR2 FNYEAQ. V was clipped by 5 bases and J by 1 base; unmatched bases: 15. The CDR3 is 18 amino acids. The chain's CDR3 is CASSPVGLDSPRTDTQYF. CDR3 sequence (DNA): TGTGCCAGCAGCCCCGTCGGACTAGACTCCCCCCGCACAGATACGCAGTATTTT.

V and J are TRBV9 and TRBJ2-2, with 11 bases lining up with TRBD1. Germline trimming cut 4 bases from V and 5 bases from J; bases unmatched to any gene: 7. In germline, CDR1 is SGDLS, CDR2 YYNGEE. This CDR3 has 16 amino acids. CDR3 amino acids: CASSLQGQGVTGELFF. CDR3 coding DNA: TGTGCCAGCAGCCTCCAGGGACAGGGGGTGACCGGGGAGCTGTTTTTT.

This chain links TRBV28 with TRBJ2-5; TRBD1 aligns across 10 bases. Germline V CDR1 and CDR2: MDHEN, SYDVKM. This CDR3 is 14 amino acids long. Trimming removed 7 bases from V and 5 bases from J; junction bases left unmatched: 7. Here the CDR3 DNA reads TGTGCCAGCAATCGACAGGGGGCTCGGGAGACCCAGTACTTC. It encodes CASNRQGARETQYF.

The chain's CDR3 is CASSTSDVLGKLFF. In nucleotides, the CDR3 is TGTGCCAGTAGTACCTCGGACGTTTTGGGAAAACTGTTTTTT. J is TRBJ1-4 and V is TRBV19; D not resolved. The germline CDR1 and CDR2 sequences are LNHDA and SQIVND (reference sequence). Deletions cut 4 bases from V and 10 bases from J, with 16 bases between. The CDR3 length is 14 residues. The whole variable domain, filled in from reference TRBV19 and TRBJ1-4, reads DGGITQSPKYLFRKEGQNVTLSCEQNLNHDAMYWYRQDPGQGLRLIYYSQIVNDFQKGDIAEGYSVSREKKESFPLTVTSAQKNPTAFYLCASSTSDVLGKLFFGSGTQLSVL.

The J gene is TRBJ2-7, the V gene TRBV21-1; the DNA was not compared with TRBD2, the D call given in the table. TRBV21-1 is a documented pseudogene. The CDR3 runs 15 residues. The CDR3 nucleotides read TGTGCCAGCAGCATCGGGACTAGCGGGAAAGTCGAGCAGTACTTC. It translates to CASSIGTSGKVEQYF.

This clone was detected only a few times. CDR3 DNA: TGTGCCAGCAGTTTAAGAGGGACAGTACGCTACGGCAGCAATCAGCCCCAGCATTTT. This codes for CASSLRGTVRYGSNQPQHF. The chain recombines TRBV27 with TRBJ1-5; TRBD1 matches at 7 bases. The trim removed 2 bases at V and 1 base at J, leaving 14 bases unmatched. In germline, CDR1 is MNHEY, CDR2 SMNVEV (reference sequence). The CDR3 is made up of 19 amino acids.

This chain connects TRBV5-6 to TRBJ2-1; perhaps TRBD2 as D (6 bases). The germline CDR1 and CDR2 sequences are SGHDT and YYEEEE. There are 14 residues in the CDR3. V lost 6 bases, J lost 4 bases, and 14 bases lay in between. This CDR3 reads CASIGGTRYNEQFF. For the CDR3, the DNA is TGTGCCAGCATAGGAGGGACCCGATACAATGAGCAGTTCTTC.

V usage is TRBV4-1 and J usage is TRBJ1-1; 8 nucleotides line up with TRBD1. This CDR3 comprises 15 residues. Germline V gene sequence: CDR1 MGHRA, CDR2 YSYEKL. Trimming removed 4 bases from V and 6 bases from J; junction bases left unmatched: 10. The CDR3 sequence: CASSLGPTGEPEAFF. The CDR3 DNA is TGCGCCAGCAGCCTAGGTCCGACAGGGGAACCTGAAGCTTTCTTT.

The V call is TRBV6-6, the J call TRBJ2-1; the match to TRBD1 covers 10 bases. The CDR3 has 15 residues. Germline V gene lookup returns CDR1 MNHNY and CDR2 SVGAGI (reference sequence). The V and J ends lost 6 bases and 6 bases, in that order; junction bases with no gene match: 8. This chain's CDR3 is CASSRGQGEFNEQFF. The CDR3 nucleotides are TGTGCCAGCAGCCGCGGACAGGGGGAGTTCAATGAGCAGTTCTTC.

The chain combines TRBV4-1 with TRBJ2-3, with TRBD1 identical over 11 bases. V shed 4 bases and J 4 bases; nucleotides not matched to a gene: 4. CDR3 length equals 15 residues. Germline CDR1 MGHRA, CDR2 YSYEKL. Written as DNA, the CDR3 is TGCGCCAGCAGCCCAGGACAGGGGGCCGCAGATACGCAGTATTTT. Its protein product is CASSPGQGAADTQYF.